This TCR beta chain was sequenced in a study of blood T cell repertoires in COVID-19. As for the study in general: COVID-19 samples, acute and convalescent, were from the United States, Italy and Spain. Nucleic acid was either cDNA or gDNA, and it came from T cells, B-cell-depleted T cells, or PBMCs.

Germline values: CDR1 SGHRS, CDR2 YFSETQ. The CDR3 runs 17 residues. Trimming cost V 0 bases and J 1 base, with 16 bases left between them. Profiling relied on immunoSEQ multiplex PCR, and the TCRdb table lists in-frame clones only, not all of them. The sample holds over 200,000 clones; about 86% are singletons and the top ten take around 5.4%. This chain connects TRBV5-1 to TRBJ2-5, with a possible D match to TRBD2 (7 bases). Sequenced: peripheral blood. The clonotype originates from a man of 80 years or more with acute or convalescent COVID-19. The chain's CDR3 is CASSLGGLGGGQETQYF. As DNA, the CDR3 is TGCGCCAGCAGCTTGGGGGGCCTGGGAGGGGGCCAAGAGACCCAGTACTTC.